Sequencing of this TCR beta chain was carried out in a study of spatial heterogeneity in lung cancer. Overall study: Detection consistently captured more beta-chain sequences than alpha-chain sequences.

The sample's time point: sample taken at primary tumor resection. The donors comprised around 76 untreated early-stage non-small cell lung cancer patients. Tumor, nontumor lung or frozen PBMC supplied whole RNA, sequenced without sorting. The CDR3 covers 16 residues. Germline V CDR1 and CDR2: SEHNR, FQNEAQ (reference sequence). The germline V and J ends were trimmed by 5 bases and 4 bases, with 18 bases remaining between them. TCRdb re-derived calls from the 5' RACE reads in MiXCR, one entry per CDR3 protein. Of some 11,000 distinct CDR3 sequences in the sample, about 6% are singletons; the top ten hold around 30%. This clonotype was seen many times. Its antigen is not identified. Study-level results: Blood carried ubiquitous expanded tumor TCRs more at resection than follow-up.

This clonotype was sampled from a male donor with early-stage non-small cell lung cancer. This specimen was PBMCs, taken at surgery. The chain employs TRBV7-9 and TRBJ2-1; a possible D gene is TRBD1 (6 bases). The CDR3 spells CASSPRDMLQYNEQFF. The CDR3 coding sequence is TGTGCCAGCAGCCCCAGGGACATGCTGCAGTACAATGAGCAGTTCTTC.